These 7 T cell receptor beta chains were all obtained from the same sample, sequenced in a study of blood T cell repertoires in COVID-19. Assay: immunoSEQ multiplex PCR; the TCRdb copy retains only in-frame clones and omits some. Among roughly 50,000 clones listed, 70% to 90% were seen once. The source material was peripheral blood. All receptors derive from a human donor in a cohort sampled during active COVID-19.

This chain joins TRBV19 and TRBJ1-1; possibly TRBD1 for D (5 bases). The CDR3 has 14 amino acids. Trimming shortened V by 4 bases and J by 0 bases, and 9 bases separated the two germline ends. CDR1 LNHDA and CDR2 SQIVND come from the germline V gene (reference sequence). The CDR3 DNA reads as TGTGCCAGTAGTACGGGGGGGATGAACACTGAAGCTTTCTTT. It yields the protein CASSTGGMNTEAFF.

This sequence joins TRBV6-1 and TRBJ2-1; maybe TRBD2 (6 bases). V gave up 3 bases and J gave up 15 bases, with 15 bases separating them. Germline V gives CDR1 MNHNS, CDR2 SASEGT. This CDR3 is built from 12 residues. The CDR3 here is CASSERDSTRFF. CDR3 coding DNA: TGTGCCAGCAGTGAGCGGGACTCTACCCGGTTCTTC.

The chain is built from TRBV30 and TRBJ1-2; 7 bases align to TRBD1. This CDR3 comprises 11 residues. The ends lost 1 base at V and 8 bases at J; junction bases unmatched: 1. Germline CDR1 and CDR2: GTSNPN and SVGIG (reference sequence). CDR3 bases: TGTGCCTGGAGTGAGGGACAGGGCTACACCTTC. Translated: CAWSEGQGYTF.

The V call is TRBV7-9, the J call TRBJ2-4; 12 bases line up with TRBD1. The V gene's germline CDR1 is SEHNR and CDR2 FQNEAQ (reference sequence). The V gene end was trimmed by 5 bases and the J gene end by 3 bases; junction bases not matched to a gene: 8. This CDR3 region has 17 residues. CDR3 amino acids: CASSNPGTGGGKNIQYF. As DNA, the CDR3 is TGTGCCAGCAGCAATCCCGGGACAGGGGGCGGCAAAAACATTCAGTACTTC.

The V gene is TRBV10-2, the J gene TRBJ2-3; D may be TRBD2 (6 bases). Trimming removed 10 bases from V and 3 bases from J, with 11 bases in between. Per germline, CDR1 WSHSY and CDR2 SAAADI. This CDR3 is built from 12 residues. CDR3 nucleotide sequence: TGCGCCACGACCGGGGGTACAGATACGCAGTATTTT. Translated: CATTGGTDTQYF.

V and J are TRBV2 and TRBJ2-5; 16 bases fit TRBD2. J gave up 1 base and V 5 bases, and 4 bases lay outside the gene matches. The CDR3 totals 17 residues. CDR1 SNHLY and CDR2 FYNNEI come from the germline V gene. CDR3 DNA sequence: TGTGCCAGCAGTACGGGACTAGCGGGGGGGATCCAAGAGACCCAGTACTTC. Translating it yields CASSTGLAGGIQETQYF. Together with reference TRBV2 and TRBJ2-5, the CDR3 gives the full variable domain: EPEVTQTPSHQVTQMGQEVILRCVPISNHLYFYWYRQILGQKVEFLVSFYNNEISEKSEIFDDQFSVERPDGSNFTLKIRSTKLEDSAMYFCASSTGLAGGIQETQYFGPGTRLLVL.

V gene TRBV30 combines with J gene TRBJ1-4; a possible D gene is TRBD1 (5 bases). Germline CDR1 and CDR2: GTSNPN and SVGIG (reference sequence). The CDR3 has 15 residues. V lost 4 bases, J lost 0 bases, and 12 bases lay in between. CDR3 region: CAWKRQTATNEKLFF. CDR3 nucleotide sequence: TGTGCCTGGAAGAGGCAGACAGCAACTAATGAAAAACTGTTTTTT.